A selection of T cell receptor beta chains follows, all from one sample in a study of cytomegalovirus exposure and HLA in healthy donors. Profiling relied on immunoSEQ multiplex PCR, and the TCRdb table lists in-frame clones only, not all of them. The table includes some 120,000 clones, around 78% detected once. Material for sequencing was PBMCs. Receptor source: a man aged 35-49 years in good health and CMV-seronegative. Each CDR3 is given with its conserved first and last residue. A D gene is named only where the DNA matches it firmly. Clone size, where shown, is once, few, many, or a class for clones that have expanded.

TRBJ1-1 | TRBD1 | few | TRBV19 | CASKQGGAWTEAFF | TGTGCCAGTAAACAAGGGGGCGCTTGGACTGAAGCTTTCTTT
TRBJ2-1 | . | . | TRBV9 | CASSGGTGRESGQFF | TGTGCCAGCAGCGGGGGGACTGGAAGGGAGTCGGGGCAGTTCTTC
TRBJ2-1 | . | once | TRBV19 | CASSTRQQEQFF | TGTGCCAGTAGTACCCGACAGCAGGAGCAGTTCTTC
TRBJ1-1 | . | . | TRBV4-1 | CASSQDRGASWNTEAFF | TGCGCCAGCAGCCAAGACAGGGGCGCGAGTTGGAACACTGAAGCTTTCTTT
TRBJ2-7 | . | . | TRBV5-1 | CASSQGTDSYEQYF | TGCGCCAGCAGTCAGGGGACGGATTCCTACGAGCAGTACTTC
TRBJ1-5 | . | . | TRBV28 | CASSLRGSNQPQHF | TGTGCCAGCAGCCTGAGGGGGAGCAATCAGCCCCAGCATTTT
TRBJ1-1 | . | . | TRBV19 | CASSIVANTEAFF | TGTGCCAGTAGTATAGTAGCGAACACTGAAGCTTTCTTT
TRBJ1-3 | TRBD1 | . | TRBV13 | CASSGAGTAGNTIYF | TGTGCCAGCAGCGGGGCCGGGACAGCTGGAAACACCATATATTTT
TRBJ2-1 | . | . | TRBV9 | CASSVVPGRDEQFF | TGTGCCAGCAGCGTAGTCCCGGGTCGGGATGAGCAGTTCTTC
TRBJ2-7 | TRBD1 | . | TRBV30 | CASRTGGFGEQYF | TGTGCCTCGCGAACAGGGGGCTTCGGCGAGCAGTACTTC
TRBJ2-1 | TRBD2 | . | TRBV7-8 | CASSRTSGGPSALVEQFF | TGTGCCAGCAGCCGGACTAGCGGGGGGCCAAGCGCCTTAGTTGAGCAGTTCTTC
TRBJ1-1 | . | . | TRBV2 | CASPTPRWTEAFF | TGTGCCAGCCCTACCCCCAGGTGGACTGAAGCTTTCTTT
TRBJ2-7 | TRBD1 | . | TRBV6-1 | CASDRAQEQYF | TGTGCCAGCGACAGGGCTCAGGAGCAGTACTTC
TRBJ2-5 | . | few | TRBV19 | CASSRGWGETQYF | TGTGCCAGTAGCAGGGGTTGGGGAGAGACCCAGTACTTC
TRBJ1-4 | . | . | TRBV4-3 | CASSQDPPSQGGEKLFF | TGCGCCAGCAGCCAAGATCCCCCCTCACAGGGTGGTGAAAAACTGTTTTTT
TRBJ2-3 | TRBD1 | . | TRBV5-1 | CASSTGQYQDTQYF | TGCGCCAGCAGCACGGGACAGTACCAAGATACGCAGTATTTT
TRBJ1-1 | TRBD1 | once | TRBV28 | CASSLFIATGQAFF | TGTGCCAGCAGTTTATTTATCGCGACAGGGCAAGCTTTCTTT
TRBJ1-1 | . | . | TRBV4-1 | CASSQVSGEGAFF | TGCGCCAGCAGCCAAGTTTCGGGGGAGGGAGCTTTCTTT
TRBJ1-4 | . | . | TRBV30 | CAWSEGTGLNEKLFF | TGTGCCTGGAGTGAAGGGACGGGACTAAATGAAAAACTGTTTTTT
TRBJ1-2 | TRBD1 | . | TRBV5-1 | CASRFDRGPNYGYTF | TGCGCCAGCAGGTTCGACAGGGGTCCTAACTATGGCTACACCTTC
TRBJ2-5 | . | . | TRBV6-6 | CASSPGLLQETQYF | TGTGCCAGCAGTCCCGGACTGCTACAAGAGACCCAGTACTTC
TRBJ1-1 | . | . | TRBV6-6 | CASSFEGSTEAFF | TGTGCCAGCAGTTTTGAGGGTTCGACTGAAGCTTTCTTT
TRBJ2-7 | . | few | TRBV6-6 | CASSNRNSYEQYF | TGTGCCAGCAGTAACAGGAACTCCTACGAGCAGTACTTC
TRBJ2-2 | . | once | TRBV11-2 | CASSHLDSELFF | TGTGCCAGCAGCCATTTAGACAGCGAGCTGTTTTTT
TRBJ1-4 | TRBD1 | . | TRBV19 | CASSAQGPEKLFF | TGTGCCAGTAGTGCACAGGGGCCTGAAAAACTGTTTTTT
TRBJ1-2 | . | . | TRBV6-5 | CASSYGGQPYGYTF | TGTGCCAGCAGTTACGGAGGCCAGCCCTATGGCTACACCTTC
TRBJ2-6 | . | once | TRBV10-3 | CAISESGSTQLTGANVLTF | TGTGCCATCAGTGAGTCTGGCAGTACCCAATTAACTGGGGCCAACGTCCTGACTTTC
TRBJ2-7 | TRBD1 | . | TRBV6-1 | CASSPGQGFGEQYF | TGTGCCAGCAGTCCGGGACAGGGGTTCGGCGAGCAGTACTTC
TRBJ1-3 | . | once | TRBV5-4 | CASSLDRAGNTIYF | TGTGCCAGCAGCTTGGACAGGGCTGGAAACACCATATATTTT
TRBJ2-3 | . | . | TRBV2 | CASMLEDTQYF | TGTGCCAGCATGTTAGAAGATACGCAGTATTTT
TRBJ1-4 | . | few | TRBV6-4 | CASSVSPNEKLFF | TGTGCCAGCAGTGTTTCCCCGAATGAAAAACTGTTTTTT
TRBJ2-3 | TRBD1 | . | TRBV5-1 | CASSIQGTGTDTQYF | TGCGCCAGCAGCATACAGGGGACAGGCACAGATACGCAGTATTTT
TRBJ2-3 | . | . | TRBV27 | CASNTGGRDTLTDTQYF | TGTGCCAGCAATACCGGTGGGAGGGACACTCTCACAGATACGCAGTATTTT
TRBJ1-6 | . | . | TRBV27 | CASSLQFNSPLHF | TGTGCCAGCAGTTTACAGTTCAATTCACCCCTCCACTTT
TRBJ1-1 | . | . | TRBV4-3 | CASSQEAGIMNTEAFF | TGCGCCAGCAGCCAAGAGGCAGGGATCATGAACACTGAAGCTTTCTTT
TRBJ1-1 | . | . | TRBV11-3 | CASSSGEEAFF | TGTGCCAGCAGCTCAGGTGAAGAGGCTTTCTTT
TRBJ1-1 | . | . | TRBV2 | CASDPWGPEAFF | TGTGCCAGCGATCCTTGGGGGCCTGAAGCTTTCTTT
TRBJ2-2 | . | . | TRBV12-2 | CASPKTQGAGELFF | TGTGCAAGCCCCAAGACCCAGGGCGCGGGGGAGCTGTTTTTT
TRBJ1-1 | TRBD1 | . | TRBV27 | CASSLSVGDRESTEAFF | TGTGCCAGCAGTTTATCGGTTGGGGACAGGGAGAGCACTGAAGCTTTCTTT
TRBJ2-5 | TRBD1 | . | TRBV27 | CASATQGSQETQYF | TGTGCCAGCGCAACACAGGGGAGCCAAGAGACCCAGTACTTC
TRBJ1-2 | . | . | TRBV19 | CASSQGGSGYTF | TGTGCCAGTAGTCAGGGTGGTAGTGGCTACACCTTC